These 31 T cell receptor beta chains were all obtained from the same sample, sequenced in a study of blood T cells in healthy people across ages. The use of a sample-barcoded 5' primer and a J-beta primer mix characterized a second PCR of roughly 6 to 11 cycles. TCRdb reprocessed the 5' RACE reads with MiXCR, giving one entry per CDR3 protein. Among around 1.5 million distinct CDR3 sequences, approximately 42% were seen once, and the ten largest hold 6.5% to 10%. The sequenced material came from blood. The receptors were sampled from a woman under 30 in good health.

This chain joins TRBV6-5 and TRBJ1-2, with D possibly being TRBD1 (6 bases). The CDR3 spans 13 residues. V was trimmed by 4 bases and J by 7 bases, leaving 13 bases between them. The germline V gene has CDR1 MNHEY and CDR2 SVGAGI. The CDR3 DNA reads as TGTGCCAGCAGTTTACAGGCAGGGGCTGGCTACACCTTC. This sequence encodes CASSLQAGAGYTF.

This rearrangement joins TRBV4-2 to TRBJ1-2, with D possibly matching TRBD1 (5 bases). The V gene's germline CDR1 is LGHNA and CDR2 YNFKEQ. V was clipped by 8 bases and J by 0 bases, with 10 bases between them. There are 13 residues in the CDR3. Here the CDR3 reads CASGTGTNYGYTF. CDR3 coding DNA: TGTGCCAGCGGGACGGGAACTAACTATGGCTACACCTTC.

The chain links TRBV20-1 to TRBJ1-2; D is unclear. V was pared by 0 bases and J by 11 bases, with 10 bases between. This CDR3 region has 11 residues. From germline, CDR1 is DFQATT and CDR2 SNEGSKA (reference sequence). This CDR3 reads CSARDLKGYTF. CDR3 sequence (DNA): TGCAGTGCTAGAGATTTGAAGGGTTACACCTTC.

This clonotype showed up just a few times. The gene calls are TRBV29-1 and TRBJ1-2, with 7 positions matching TRBD1. The length of the CDR3 is 13 residues. After removal of 6 bases from V and 0 bases from J, the junction contained 4 bases not matched to a gene. The germline V gene has CDR1 SQVTM and CDR2 ANQGSEA. CDR3 in DNA: TGCAGCGTCCTGACAGGGTCTAACTATGGCTACACCTTC. Encoded protein: CSVLTGSNYGYTF.

The genes are TRBV29-1 and TRBJ2-1, with TRBD2 as a possible D gene (5 bases). The germline V gene has CDR1 SQVTM and CDR2 ANQGSEA. The CDR3 has 16 residues. Trimming stripped 2 bases from V and 2 bases from J, with 16 bases between. The CDR3 loop is CSVEFKAGTTYNEQFF. CDR3 sequence (DNA): TGCAGCGTTGAATTCAAGGCGGGTACAACCTACAATGAGCAGTTCTTC.

CDR3 in amino acids: CASTKDSPGLAGYNEQYF. The CDR3 DNA follows: TGTGCCAGCACCAAGGACAGCCCCGGACTAGCGGGGTACAATGAGCAGTACTTC. This chain joins TRBV6-1 and TRBJ2-1; 12 positions match TRBD2. The end of the DNA is better explained by TRBJ2-7, so the J call may be wrong. The CDR3 loop spans 18 amino acids. Germline V gene lookup returns CDR1 MNHNS and CDR2 SASEGT.

This chain connects TRBV7-2 to TRBJ2-1; D is possibly TRBD2 (5 bases). CDR1 is SGHTA and CDR2 is FQGNSA in the germline V gene. V was clipped by 8 bases and J by 9 bases, with 8 bases between them. The CDR3 runs 10 residues. CDR3 nucleotide sequence: TGTGCCAGCGGAGGAGTTGAGCAGTTCTTC. Amino acid sequence: CASGGVEQFF.

Many counts were recorded for this clonotype. The chain recombines TRBV27 with TRBJ2-5; D is unclear. The germline V and J ends were trimmed by 0 bases and 4 bases, with 12 bases remaining between them. The CDR3 runs to 15 residues. Germline V gene lookup returns CDR1 MNHEY and CDR2 SMNVEV (reference sequence). CDR3 sequence (DNA): TGTGCCAGCAGTTTATCTCGAGCGCTCTTAGAGACCCAGTACTTC. Translated: CASSLSRALLETQYF.

The rearrangement joins TRBV28 to TRBJ2-1, with 8 nucleotides matching TRBD2. The ends lost 5 bases at V and 2 bases at J; junction bases unmatched: 8. This CDR3 comprises 16 residues. Germline V gene data show CDR1 as MDHEN and CDR2 as SYDVKM. The CDR3 reads CASSPPRGGPYNEQFF. The CDR3 DNA is TGTGCCAGCAGTCCTCCCCGGGGGGGCCCCTACAATGAGCAGTTCTTC.

The chain recombines TRBV27 with TRBJ1-2; D remains unclear. Germline loops: CDR1 MNHEY, CDR2 SMNVEV (reference sequence). The germline V and J ends were trimmed by 0 bases and 4 bases, with 9 bases remaining between them. CDR3 length equals 14 residues. As DNA, the CDR3 is TGTGCCAGCAGTTTATCTCCAGGAGTCTATGGCTACACCTTC. It yields the protein CASSLSPGVYGYTF.

This clonotype was observed at least ten times. The chain has TRBV15 and TRBJ2-6, with a tentative D call TRBD1 (6 bases). The germline V and J ends were trimmed by 3 bases and 0 bases, with 12 bases remaining between them. Germline V gene lookup returns CDR1 LNHNV and CDR2 YYDKDF (reference sequence). The CDR3 sequence is 17 residues long. Here the CDR3 reads CATSSEDSSSGANVLTF. Here the CDR3 DNA reads TGTGCCACCAGCAGCGAGGACAGTTCCTCTGGGGCCAACGTCCTGACTTTC. Together with reference TRBV15 and TRBJ2-6, the CDR3 gives the full variable domain: DAMVIQNPRYQVTQFGKPVTLSCSQTLNHNVMYWYQQKSSQAPKLLFHYYDKDFNNEADTPDNFQSRRPNTSFCFLDIRSPGLGDTAMYLCATSSEDSSSGANVLTFGAGSRLTVL.

The rearrangement uses TRBV6-1 and TRBJ2-1; D possibly corresponds to TRBD2 (6 bases). V was shortened by 1 base and J by 13 bases, with 11 bases between the two germline ends. From germline, CDR1 is MNHNS and CDR2 SASEGT. This CDR3 comprises 12 residues. CDR3 coding DNA: TGTGCCAGCAGTGAAGTAATAGCGGACCAGTTCTTC. Translation: CASSEVIADQFF.

This clonotype was counted a single time. The chain uses TRBV20-1 and TRBJ2-7, with D unresolved. V shed 1 base and J shed 6 bases, with 13 bases lying between them. CDR3 length: 13 residues. Germline V gene lookup returns CDR1 DFQATT and CDR2 SNEGSKA (reference sequence). The CDR3 nucleotides are TGCAGTGCTAGAGGTCCCCTCAGTAGCGAGCAGTACTTC. Translated, it gives CSARGPLSSEQYF.

This clonotype was seen only a few times. This rearrangement joins TRBV7-9 to TRBJ1-6, with no clear D. The ends were cut back, 1 base at V and 9 bases at J, with 16 bases in the middle. The CDR3 consists of 16 residues. Germline CDR1 is SEHNR and CDR2 is FQNEAQ (reference sequence). The CDR3: CASSLGTDNDGSPLHF. Written as DNA, the CDR3 is TGTGCCAGCAGCTTAGGAACCGACAACGACGGTTCACCCCTCCACTTT.

The chain has TRBV6-5 and TRBJ1-2; D may be TRBD1 (5 bases). This CDR3 spans 16 amino acids. Germline CDR1 reads MNHEY; CDR2 reads SVGAGI. Trimming took 0 bases from V and 5 from J, leaving 16 bases between them. The CDR3 nucleotides read TGTGCCAGCAGTTACTCGACCGGGACCGCCAATTATGGCTACACCTTC. Its protein is CASSYSTGTANYGYTF.

CDR3 residues: CASSGGEDYEQYF. CDR3 nucleotide sequence: TGCGCCAGCAGCGGGGGCGAGGACTACGAGCAGTACTTC. This rearrangement joins TRBV5-1 to TRBJ2-7; the D gene is possibly TRBD1 (6 bases). Germline loops: CDR1 SGHRS, CDR2 YFSETQ. V gave up 4 bases and J gave up 3 bases, with 11 bases separating them. The CDR3 is 13 residues long.

The sample holds a few counts of this clonotype. This sequence joins TRBV28 and TRBJ2-7; TRBD1 aligns across 10 bases. The CDR3 is 15 residues long. CDR1 is MDHEN and CDR2 is SYDVKM in the germline V gene. V lost 7 bases and J lost 6; bases outside the gene matches: 12. As DNA, the CDR3 is TGTGCCAGCATCCGGGACAGGGGTTCGCTAGGCGAGCAGTACTTC. Residues: CASIRDRGSLGEQYF.

The chain recombines TRBV7-2 with TRBJ1-6; 9 nucleotides align to TRBD1. In germline, CDR1 is SGHTA, CDR2 FQGNSA. The CDR3 is made up of 14 amino acids. After removal of 8 bases from V and 4 bases from J, the junction contained 3 bases not matched to a gene. The CDR3 DNA reads TGTGCCAGCGGCGGGACAGGGTATAATTCACCCCTCCACTTT. It is translated as CASGGTGYNSPLHF.

The V and J genes are TRBV12-5 and TRBJ1-2; D is perhaps TRBD1 (5 bases). Trimming removed 1 base from V and 2 bases from J, with 17 bases in between. CDR3 length: 17 residues. Germline CDR1 is LGHNT and CDR2 is FRNRAP. The DNA of the CDR3 is TGTGCTAGTGGTTTGGACCAGGGTAAGGGACGGAACTATGGCTACACCTTC. Its translation is CASGLDQGKGRNYGYTF.

This sequence joins TRBV2 and TRBJ2-3; TRBD2 matches 7 bases. V shed 5 bases and J 2 bases; nucleotides not matched to a gene: 7. The CDR3 runs to 15 residues. Germline values: CDR1 SNHLY, CDR2 FYNNEI. The CDR3 bases are TGTGCCAGCAGTCTAGGACTAGACCCCACAGATACGCAGTATTTT. Its translation: CASSLGLDPTDTQYF.

The V gene is TRBV27, the J gene TRBJ2-7, with a possible D match to TRBD1 (6 bases). The germline V and J ends were trimmed by 4 bases and 3 bases, with 13 bases remaining between them. Per the germline V gene, CDR1 is MNHEY and CDR2 is SMNVEV (reference sequence). The CDR3 consists of 14 residues. The CDR3: CASSWGPDGYEQYF. The CDR3 bases are TGTGCCAGCAGTTGGGGGCCAGACGGCTACGAGCAGTACTTC.

This clonotype was recorded a few times. The CDR3 sequence: CASSQDSQGAANYGYTF. The CDR3 nucleotides are TGTGCCAGCAGCCAAGATTCCCAAGGGGCGGCTAACTATGGCTACACCTTC. The J gene is TRBJ1-2, the V gene TRBV3-1; D perhaps matches TRBD1 (5 bases). The germline gives CDR1 LGHDT, CDR2 YNNKEL (reference sequence). V lost 0 bases, J lost 0 bases, and 14 bases lay in between. The CDR3 runs to 17 residues. Variable domain in full (rest from reference TRBV3-1 and TRBJ1-2): DTAVSQTPKYLVTQMGNDKSIKCEQNLGHDTMYWYKQDSKKFLKIMFSYNNKELIINETVPNRFSPKSPDKAHLNLHINSLELGDSAVYFCASSQDSQGAANYGYTFGSGTRLTVV.

The chain carries TRBV12-3 or TRBV12-4 and TRBJ2-2; D may be TRBD2 (6 bases). Trimming stripped 6 bases from V and 4 bases from J, with 15 bases between. The CDR3 covers 15 residues. This CDR3 reads CASRSGTPTTGELFF. CDR3 nucleotide sequence: TGTGCCAGCAGATCCGGGACTCCCACCACCGGGGAGCTGTTTTTT.

The chain joins TRBV5-1 to TRBJ2-1, with 8 bases matching TRBD1. Germline V lookup: CDR1 SGHRS, CDR2 YFSETQ. V shed 1 base and J 8 bases; nucleotides not matched to a gene: 8. The CDR3 spans 15 residues. The CDR3 nucleotides read TGCGCCAGCAGCTTGCCGGTGACAGGGGAATATGAGCAGTTCTTC. Amino acids: CASSLPVTGEYEQFF.

The rearrangement joins TRBV4-1 to TRBJ2-7, with D possibly TRBD2 on 6 matching bases. CDR1 and CDR2 (germline): MGHRA, YSYEKL. The V gene lost 4 bases and the J gene lost 5 bases, with 15 bases spanning the gap. The CDR3 contains 14 residues. The CDR3 region is CASSPYKGEDEQYF. The DNA of the CDR3 is TGCGCCAGCAGCCCCTATAAAGGGGAGGACGAGCAGTACTTC.

The chain employs TRBV12-3 or TRBV12-4 and TRBJ1-1; D is uncertain. This CDR3 comprises 13 residues. Deletions cut 0 bases from V and 13 bases from J, with 15 bases between. The CDR3 spells CASSLADYDPGFF. In nucleotides, the CDR3 is TGTGCCAGCAGTTTAGCGGACTACGATCCCGGTTTCTTT.

This sequence joins TRBV28 and TRBJ2-6; no clear D gene. Trimming removed 5 bases at V and 0 bases at J, with 8 bases between. The germline gives CDR1 MDHEN, CDR2 SYDVKM. This CDR3 contains 15 residues. CDR3 bases: TGTGCCAGCAGTGCCCCCCCCTCTGGGGCCAACGTCCTGACTTTC. Protein product: CASSAPPSGANVLTF.

The chain has TRBV30 and TRBJ2-7; TRBD2 is a possible D gene (5 bases). With 2 bases removed from V and 3 bases from J, the gap between germline ends came to 8 bases. The germline gives CDR1 GTSNPN, CDR2 SVGIG (reference sequence). There are 12 residues in the CDR3. In DNA form, the CDR3 reads TGTGCCTGGAGTCGAGGGATCTACGAGCAGTACTTC. Amino acid sequence: CAWSRGIYEQYF.

The rearrangement links TRBV20-1 to TRBJ2-2; D not resolved. The CDR3 is 14 amino acids. Trimming cost V 3 bases and J 0 bases, with 8 bases left between them. Germline loops: CDR1 DFQATT, CDR2 SNEGSKA (reference sequence). The CDR3 is CSASGSTNTGELFF. For the CDR3, the DNA is TGCAGTGCTAGTGGGTCTACGAACACCGGGGAGCTGTTTTTT.

The sample holds a few counts of this clonotype. The V call is TRBV6-5, the J call TRBJ2-4; D is unclear. The DNA end favors TRBJ2-7, so the J call may be wrong. Germline-derived CDR1 and CDR2 are MNHEY and SVGAGI. The CDR3 consists of 14 residues. CDR3 sequence: CASSYSGPTYEQYF. In nucleotides, the CDR3 is TGTGCCAGCAGTTACTCTGGGCCCACCTACGAGCAGTACTTC.

This clonotype was observed once. A read error may produce the germline difference seen at one junction end. The chain joins TRBV2 to TRBJ2-3, with 8 nucleotides matching TRBD2. CDR1 and CDR2 from the germline V gene are SNHLY and FYNNEI. The CDR3 totals 14 residues. For the CDR3, the DNA is TGTGCCAGCAGCGAAGCCGGGGGGGCCGTTACGCAGTATTTT. Translation: CASSEAGGAVTQYF. The variable domain in full, with the rest retrieved from reference TRBV2 and TRBJ2-3, is EPEVTQTPSHQVTQMGQEVILRCVPISNHLYFYWYRQILGQKVEFLVSFYNNEISEKSEIFDDQFSVERPDGSNFTLKIRSTKLEDSAMYFCASSEAGGAVTQYFGPGTRLTVL.